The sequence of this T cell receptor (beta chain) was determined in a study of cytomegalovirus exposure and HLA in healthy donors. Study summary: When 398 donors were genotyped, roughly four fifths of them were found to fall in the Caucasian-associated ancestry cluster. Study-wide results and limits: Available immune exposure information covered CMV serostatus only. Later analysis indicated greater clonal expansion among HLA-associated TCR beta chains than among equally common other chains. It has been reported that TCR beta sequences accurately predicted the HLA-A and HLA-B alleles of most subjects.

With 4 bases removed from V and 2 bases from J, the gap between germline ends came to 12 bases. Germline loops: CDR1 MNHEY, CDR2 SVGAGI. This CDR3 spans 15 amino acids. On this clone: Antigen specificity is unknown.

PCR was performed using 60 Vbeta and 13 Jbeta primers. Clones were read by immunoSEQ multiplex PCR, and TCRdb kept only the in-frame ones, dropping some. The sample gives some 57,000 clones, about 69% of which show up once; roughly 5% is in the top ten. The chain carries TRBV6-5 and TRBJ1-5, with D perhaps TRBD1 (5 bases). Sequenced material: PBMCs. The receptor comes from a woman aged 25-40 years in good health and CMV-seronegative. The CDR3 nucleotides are TGTGCCAGCAGTTCACGTGGGGCGGGCAATCAGCCCCAGCATTTT. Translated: CASSSRGAGNQPQHF.